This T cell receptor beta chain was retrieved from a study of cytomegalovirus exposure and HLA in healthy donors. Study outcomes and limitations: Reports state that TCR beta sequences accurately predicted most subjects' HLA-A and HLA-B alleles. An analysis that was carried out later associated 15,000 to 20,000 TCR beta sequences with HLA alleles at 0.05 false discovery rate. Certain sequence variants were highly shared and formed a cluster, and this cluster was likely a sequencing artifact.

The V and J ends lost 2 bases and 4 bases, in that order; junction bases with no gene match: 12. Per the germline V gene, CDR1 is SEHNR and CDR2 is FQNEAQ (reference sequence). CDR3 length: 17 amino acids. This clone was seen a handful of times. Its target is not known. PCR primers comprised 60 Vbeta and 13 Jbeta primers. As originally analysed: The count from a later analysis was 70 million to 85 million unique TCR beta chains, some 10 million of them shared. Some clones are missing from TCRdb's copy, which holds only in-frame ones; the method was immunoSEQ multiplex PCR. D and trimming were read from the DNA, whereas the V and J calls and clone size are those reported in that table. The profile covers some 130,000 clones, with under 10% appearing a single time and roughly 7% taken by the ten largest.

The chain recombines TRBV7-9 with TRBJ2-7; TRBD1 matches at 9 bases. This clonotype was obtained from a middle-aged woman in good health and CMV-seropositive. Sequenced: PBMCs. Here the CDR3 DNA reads TGTGCCAGCAGCTTATTAACAGGGGGCTCTTTTAGGTACGAGCAGTACTTC. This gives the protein CASSLLTGGSFRYEQYF.